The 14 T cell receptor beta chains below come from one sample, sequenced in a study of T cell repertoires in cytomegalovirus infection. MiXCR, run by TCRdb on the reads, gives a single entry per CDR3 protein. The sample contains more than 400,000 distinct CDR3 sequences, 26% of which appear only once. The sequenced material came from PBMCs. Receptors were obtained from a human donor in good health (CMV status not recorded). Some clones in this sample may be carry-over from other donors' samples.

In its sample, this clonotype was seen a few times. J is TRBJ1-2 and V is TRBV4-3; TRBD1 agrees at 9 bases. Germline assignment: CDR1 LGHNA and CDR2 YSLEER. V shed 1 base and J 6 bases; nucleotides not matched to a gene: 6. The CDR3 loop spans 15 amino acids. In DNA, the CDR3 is TGCGCCAGCAGCCAAGCTTCCGGGACAGGGAATGGCTACACCTTC. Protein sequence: CASSQASGTGNGYTF.

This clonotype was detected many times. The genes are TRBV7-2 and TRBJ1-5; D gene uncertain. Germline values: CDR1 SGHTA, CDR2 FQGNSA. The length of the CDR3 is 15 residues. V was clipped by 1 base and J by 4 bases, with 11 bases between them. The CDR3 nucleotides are TGTGCCAGCAGCTTAGTCAACGGGTGGAATCAGCCCCAGCATTTT. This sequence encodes CASSLVNGWNQPQHF.

The CDR3 loop is CASTPLAGDRRGIFF. The DNA of the CDR3 is TGTGCCAGCACCCCACTAGCGGGAGATCGGAGGGGGATATTCTTC. The genes are TRBV6-2 or TRBV6-3 and TRBJ2-1; 11 bases align to TRBD2. There are 15 residues in the CDR3. The J segment lost 16 bases and the V segment lost 7 bases, leaving 18 bases of the junction unmatched. The germline V gene has CDR1 MNHEY and CDR2 SVGEGT.

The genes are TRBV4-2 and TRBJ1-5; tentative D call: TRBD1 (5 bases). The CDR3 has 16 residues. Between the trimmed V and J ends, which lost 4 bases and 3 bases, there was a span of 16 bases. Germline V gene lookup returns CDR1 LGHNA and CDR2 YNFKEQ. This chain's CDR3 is CASSPHPGRHNQPQHF. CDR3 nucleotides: TGTGCCAGCAGCCCCCACCCGGGACGGCACAATCAGCCCCAGCATTTT.

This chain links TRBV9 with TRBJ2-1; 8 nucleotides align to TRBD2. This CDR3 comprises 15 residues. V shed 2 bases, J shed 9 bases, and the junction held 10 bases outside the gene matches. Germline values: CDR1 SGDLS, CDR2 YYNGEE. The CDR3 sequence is CASSVVKTSGGEQFF. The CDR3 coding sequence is TGTGCCAGCAGCGTTGTGAAAACTAGCGGTGGTGAGCAGTTCTTC.

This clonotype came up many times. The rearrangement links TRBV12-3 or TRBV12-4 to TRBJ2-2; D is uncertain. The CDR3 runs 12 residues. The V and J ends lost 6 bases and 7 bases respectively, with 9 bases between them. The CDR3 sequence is CASSAFVGELFF. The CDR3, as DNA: TGTGCCAGCAGCGCGTTCGTCGGGGAGCTGTTTTTT.

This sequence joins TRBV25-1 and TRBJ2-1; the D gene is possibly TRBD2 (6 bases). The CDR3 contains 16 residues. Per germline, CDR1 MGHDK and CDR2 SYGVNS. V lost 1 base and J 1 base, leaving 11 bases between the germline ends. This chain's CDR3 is CASSESPGSSYNEQFF. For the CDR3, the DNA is TGTGCCAGCAGTGAATCTCCCGGGAGTTCCTACAATGAGCAGTTCTTC. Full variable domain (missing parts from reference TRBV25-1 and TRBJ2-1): EADIYQTPRYLVIGTGKKITLECSQTMGHDKMYWYQQDPGMELHLIHYSYGVNSTEKGDLSSESTVSRIRTEHFPLTLESARPSHTSQYLCASSESPGSSYNEQFFGPGTRLTVL.

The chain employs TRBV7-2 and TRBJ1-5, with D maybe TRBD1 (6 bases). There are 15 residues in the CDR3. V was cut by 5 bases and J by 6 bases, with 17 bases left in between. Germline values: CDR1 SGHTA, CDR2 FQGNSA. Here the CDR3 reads CASSPQIGGSQPQHF. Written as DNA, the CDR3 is TGTGCCAGCAGCCCCCAGATCGGGGGCAGTCAGCCCCAGCATTTT. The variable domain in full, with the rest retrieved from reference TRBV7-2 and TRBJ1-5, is GAGVSQSPSNKVTEKGKDVELRCDPISGHTALYWYRQSLGQGLEFLIYFQGNSAPDKSGLPSDRFSAERTGGSVSTLTIQRTQQEDSAVYLCASSPQIGGSQPQHFGDGTRLSIL.

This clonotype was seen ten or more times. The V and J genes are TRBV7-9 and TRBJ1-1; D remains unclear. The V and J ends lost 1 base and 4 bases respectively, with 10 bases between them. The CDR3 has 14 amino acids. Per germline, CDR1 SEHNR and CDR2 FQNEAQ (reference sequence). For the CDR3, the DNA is TGTGCCAGCAGCTTAGGACACGGGGTCACTGAAGCTTTCTTT. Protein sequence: CASSLGHGVTEAFF.

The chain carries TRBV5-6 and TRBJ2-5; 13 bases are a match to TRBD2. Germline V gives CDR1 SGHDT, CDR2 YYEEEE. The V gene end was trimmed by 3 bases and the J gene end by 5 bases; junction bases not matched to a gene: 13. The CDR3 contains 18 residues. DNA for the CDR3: TGTGCCAGCAGCTCGAGCTGGACTAGCGGGAGATATGGCGAGACCCAGTACTTC. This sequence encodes CASSSSWTSGRYGETQYF.

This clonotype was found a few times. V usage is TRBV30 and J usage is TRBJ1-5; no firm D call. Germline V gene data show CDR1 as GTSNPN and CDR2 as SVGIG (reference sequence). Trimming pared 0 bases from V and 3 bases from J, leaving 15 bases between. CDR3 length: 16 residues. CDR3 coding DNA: TGTGCCTGGAGTGTAGGGTTAGGTCACGCCAATCAGCCCCAGCATTTT. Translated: CAWSVGLGHANQPQHF.

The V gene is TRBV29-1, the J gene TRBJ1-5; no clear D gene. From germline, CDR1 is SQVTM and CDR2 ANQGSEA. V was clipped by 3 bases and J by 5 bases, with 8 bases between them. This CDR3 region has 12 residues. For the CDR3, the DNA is TGCAGCGTTGAGAACGGGGATCAGCCCCAGCATTTT. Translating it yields CSVENGDQPQHF.

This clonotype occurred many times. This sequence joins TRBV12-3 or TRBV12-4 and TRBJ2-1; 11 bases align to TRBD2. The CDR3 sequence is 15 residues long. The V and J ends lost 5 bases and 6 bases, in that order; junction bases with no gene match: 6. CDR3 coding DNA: TGTGCCAGCAGTCTGGGGACTAGCGGAATCAATGAGCAGTTCTTC. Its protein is CASSLGTSGINEQFF.

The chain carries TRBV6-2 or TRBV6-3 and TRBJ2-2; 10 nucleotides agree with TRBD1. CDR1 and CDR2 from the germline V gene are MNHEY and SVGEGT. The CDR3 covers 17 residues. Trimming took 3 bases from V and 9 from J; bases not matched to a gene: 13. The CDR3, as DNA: TGTGCCAGCAGTTATCATCCGACAGGGGGCATTCGTCGGGAGCTGTTTTTT. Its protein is CASSYHPTGGIRRELFF.